This T cell receptor (beta chain) was observed in a study of human T cells and chemical hapten exposure. TCRdb fed the RACE reads into MiXCR, producing one record per CDR3 protein. In the table there are approximately 110,000 distinct CDR3 sequences, approximately 10% of which are singletons. This clonotype has just a few counts. CDR1 is DFQATT, CDR2 SNEGSKA, per germline (reference sequence). The ends were cut back, 5 bases at V and 11 bases at J, with 21 bases in the middle. The CDR3 runs 13 residues. Noted time point: patch test 1, 2 weeks after DPC sensitization. Described treatment: therapeutic diphenylcyclopropenone sensitization with weekly scalp DPC.

This receptor was identified in a woman in her 40s with alopecia areata. Some clones in this sample may be carry-over from other donors' samples. This chain links TRBV20-1 with TRBJ1-1; D is undetermined. The sequences come from whole blood, collected in connection with sensitization to the hapten diphenylcyclopropenone (DPC). In DNA, the CDR3 is TGCAGTGCTCCTTCCCCCAATACTTCGGGGGCTTTCTTT. This translates into CSAPSPNTSGAFF.